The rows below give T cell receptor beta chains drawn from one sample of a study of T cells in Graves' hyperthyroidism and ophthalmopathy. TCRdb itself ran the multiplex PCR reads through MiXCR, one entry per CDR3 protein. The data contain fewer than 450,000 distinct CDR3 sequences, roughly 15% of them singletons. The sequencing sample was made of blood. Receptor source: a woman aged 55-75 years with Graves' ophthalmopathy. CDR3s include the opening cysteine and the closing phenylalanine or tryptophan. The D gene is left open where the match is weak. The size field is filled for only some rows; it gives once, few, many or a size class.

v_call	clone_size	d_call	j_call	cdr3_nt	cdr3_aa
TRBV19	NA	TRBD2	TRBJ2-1	TGTGCCAGTAGAGAGAAGCGGGACTACAATGAGCAGTTCTTC	CASREKRDYNEQFF
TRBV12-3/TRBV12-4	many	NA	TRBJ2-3	TGTGTCTCCGCCGGGGGCGATACGCAGTATTTT	CVSAGGDTQYF
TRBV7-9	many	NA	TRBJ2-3	TGTGCCAGCAGCTCCCGAGGTAGCGGAGTCGGCACAGATACGCAGTATTTT	CASSSRGSGVGTDTQYF
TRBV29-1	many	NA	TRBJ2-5	TGCAGCGTTGCCGGGGGCGAGGAGACCCAGTACTTC	CSVAGGEETQYF
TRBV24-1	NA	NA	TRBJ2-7	TGTGCCACCAGTGCCCAGGGACATCCCTACGAGCAGTACTTC	CATSAQGHPYEQYF
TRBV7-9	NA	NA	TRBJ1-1	TGTGCCAGCCTTCCTGTTTACACTGAAGCTTTCTTT	CASLPVYTEAFF
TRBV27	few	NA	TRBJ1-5	TGTGCCAGCGGCCTAGGGGGTCGGGGGGCCCAGCATTTT	CASGLGGRGAQHF
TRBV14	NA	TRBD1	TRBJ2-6	TGTGCCAGCAGCCAAGACGGAACCGGGACAGGGACCGCTGGGGCCAACGTCCTGACTTTC	CASSQDGTGTGTAGANVLTF
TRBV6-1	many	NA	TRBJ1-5	TGTGCCAGCAGTTCCTCCTCCCAACCGGGGAGCAATCAGCCCCAGCATTTT	CASSSSSQPGSNQPQHF
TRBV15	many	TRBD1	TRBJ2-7	TGTGCCACCAGCAGAAGGGACAGGGTCTCCTACGAGCAGTACTTC	CATSRRDRVSYEQYF
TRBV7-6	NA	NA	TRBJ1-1	TGTGCCAGCAGCCCGACGGGGGGGGTGGCCACTGAAGCTTTCTTT	CASSPTGGVATEAFF
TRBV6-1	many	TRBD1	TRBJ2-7	TGTGCCAGCAGACAGCCAGGGGGCTTTGGCTACGAGCAGTACTTC	CASRQPGGFGYEQYF
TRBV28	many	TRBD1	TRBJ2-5	TGTGCCAGCAGCCACAGGGGGCTGAAAGAGACCCAGTACTTC	CASSHRGLKETQYF
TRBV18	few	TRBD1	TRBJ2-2	TGTGCCAGCTCAAACTCCCAACGACAGGGCGGAACCGGGGAGCTGTTTTTT	CASSNSQRQGGTGELFF
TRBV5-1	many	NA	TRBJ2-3	TGCGCCAGCAGCCCCGCCCGGGGACCGCTCACAGATACGCAGTATTTT	CASSPARGPLTDTQYF
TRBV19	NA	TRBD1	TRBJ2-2	TGTGCCAGTACCGCTTTCAGGACAGGGAACACCGGGGAGCTGTTTTTT	CASTAFRTGNTGELFF
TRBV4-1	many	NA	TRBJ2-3	TGCGCCAGCAGCCACTCCGAGGGTCTCAGCACAGATACGCAGTATTTT	CASSHSEGLSTDTQYF
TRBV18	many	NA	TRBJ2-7	TGTGCCAGCTCACCACAGGAGAATTCCTACGAGCAGTACTTC	CASSPQENSYEQYF
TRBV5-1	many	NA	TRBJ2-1	TGCGCCAGCAGCCCGGGGACTTCTAAAGGGAATGAGCAGTTCTTC	CASSPGTSKGNEQFF
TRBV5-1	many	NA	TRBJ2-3	TGCGCCAGCAGCGCTGGACGTCCTAGCACAGATACGCAGTATTTT	CASSAGRPSTDTQYF
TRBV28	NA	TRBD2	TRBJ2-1	TGTGCCAGCAGTTTCTGGCTAGCGGGAGCCAATGAGCAGTTCTTC	CASSFWLAGANEQFF
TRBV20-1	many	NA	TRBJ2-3	TGCAGTGCCACTTCTTCGGCAACTAGCACAGATACGCAGTATTTT	CSATSSATSTDTQYF
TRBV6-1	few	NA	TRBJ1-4	TGTGCCAGCACTCCCCAACCAGGACCTAATGAAAAACTGTTTTTT	CASTPQPGPNEKLFF
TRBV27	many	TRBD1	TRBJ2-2	TGTGCCAGCAGTCCCACGACAGGGCTCGGGGAGCTGTTTTTT	CASSPTTGLGELFF
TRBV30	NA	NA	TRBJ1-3	TGTGCCTGGACCCCACCCCCGCCAGGACAGCCTTGGGACACCATATATTTT	CAWTPPPPGQPWDTIYF
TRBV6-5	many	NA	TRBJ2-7	TGTGCCAGCAGTTACCGGGGCTCCTACGAGCAGTACTTC	CASSYRGSYEQYF
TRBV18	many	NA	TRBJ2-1	TGTGCCAGCTCACCACCATCGGGGTGGGATGAGCAGTTCTTC	CASSPPSGWDEQFF
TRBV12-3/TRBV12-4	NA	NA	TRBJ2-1	TGTGCCAGCATCCCTCCCGCGGTCGGAGCGAGCGGCCCCTACAATGAGCAGTTCTTC	CASIPPAVGASGPYNEQFF
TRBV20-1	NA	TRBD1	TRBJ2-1	TGCAGTGCTTTAGATTCCGGGACAGGGGCCTACAATGAGCAGTTCTTC	CSALDSGTGAYNEQFF
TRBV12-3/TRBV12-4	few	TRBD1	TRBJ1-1	TGTGCCAGCGCGAAGACAGGGGGCACTGAAGCTTTCTTT	CASAKTGGTEAFF
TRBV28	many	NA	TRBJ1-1	TGTGCCAGCAGTTTCACTTCCCTTGACAGTATGAACACTGAAGCTTTCTTT	CASSFTSLDSMNTEAFF
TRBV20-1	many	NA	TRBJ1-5	TGCAGTGGGGTCTTTCGGGTCGGGCAGCCCCAGCATTTT	CSGVFRVGQPQHF
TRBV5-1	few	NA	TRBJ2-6	TGCGCCAGCAGCTCAGTTCTAGCCGGGGCCAACGTCCTGACTTTC	CASSSVLAGANVLTF
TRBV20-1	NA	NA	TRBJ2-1	TGCAGTGCTAGAGATTCGGGGGGCATTGAGCAGTTCTTC	CSARDSGGIEQFF
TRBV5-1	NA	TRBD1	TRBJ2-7	TGCGCCAGCAGCTCCTCGGGACAGACCTACGAGCAGTACTTC	CASSSSGQTYEQYF
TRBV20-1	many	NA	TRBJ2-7	TGCAGTGCTAGATCTAAAGGACCATCCCCCCACGAGCAGTACTTC	CSARSKGPSPHEQYF